The next 6 T cell receptor beta chains were all read from a single sample in a study of blood T cell repertoires in COVID-19. Clones were sequenced by immunoSEQ multiplex PCR, and TCRdb holds only the in-frame ones, with some missing. The table lists 300,000 to 400,000 clones, roughly 89% of them singletons. Sequencing used PBMCs or T cells enriched from blood (not recorded which). The receptors originated from a man in his 60s who had recovered from COVID-19.

The genes are TRBV3-1 (or the pseudogene TRBV3-2) and TRBJ1-6; 10 bases agree with TRBD1. V was clipped by 4 bases and J by 8 bases; unmatched bases: 5. The CDR3 contains 15 residues. Per germline, CDR1 LGHDT and CDR2 YNNKEL (reference sequence). The CDR3 DNA reads TGTGCCAGCAGCCCACGGGACAGGGGTTATTCACCCCTCCACTTT. Amino acids: CASSPRDRGYSPLHF.

The chain employs TRBV19 and TRBJ1-2; D ambiguous. V lost 5 bases to trimming and J lost 0 bases, with 13 bases between them. Looked up from germline, CDR1 is LNHDA and CDR2 is SQIVND (reference sequence). This CDR3 is 15 amino acids long. As DNA, the CDR3 is TGTGCCAGTAGTCTACCGGGAGCTACTAACTATGGCTACACCTTC. Translating gives CASSLPGATNYGYTF. Full variable domain (outside the CDR3, taken from reference TRBV19 and TRBJ1-2): DGGITQSPKYLFRKEGQNVTLSCEQNLNHDAMYWYRQDPGQGLRLIYYSQIVNDFQKGDIAEGYSVSREKKESFPLTVTSAQKNPTAFYLCASSLPGATNYGYTFGSGTRLTVV.

This clone was observed once. The chain carries TRBV5-1 and TRBJ2-7, with D perhaps matching TRBD2 (6 bases). The CDR3 has 14 amino acids. CDR1 is SGHRS, CDR2 YFSETQ, per germline. Trimming removed 3 bases from V and 4 bases from J, with 14 bases in between. Here the CDR3 reads CASSSQGAGYEQYF. Written as DNA, the CDR3 is TGCGCCAGCAGCTCCCAGGGCGCGGGGTACGAGCAGTACTTC.

The genes are TRBV30 and TRBJ1-1; no clear D. Germline assignment: CDR1 GTSNPN and CDR2 SVGIG (reference sequence). V was clipped by 3 bases and J by 0 bases, with 14 bases between them. This CDR3 comprises 15 residues. The CDR3 reads CAWRSNSLLNTEAFF. CDR3 nucleotide sequence: TGTGCCTGGAGGTCTAACAGCCTTCTGAACACTGAAGCTTTCTTT.

This rearrangement joins TRBV3-1 (or the pseudogene TRBV3-2) to TRBJ2-7, with TRBD2 matching over 15 bases. This CDR3 comprises 20 residues. Trimming took 0 bases from V and 9 from J; bases not matched to a gene: 18. The germline gives CDR1 LGHDT, CDR2 YNNKEL (reference sequence). The CDR3 loop is CASSQDRGLAGGPRTSRQYF. Here the CDR3 DNA reads TGTGCCAGCAGCCAAGACAGAGGACTAGCGGGAGGGCCGCGTACGAGTCGGCAGTACTTC.

The chain carries TRBV28 and TRBJ1-6; 9 nucleotides match TRBD1. There are 12 residues in the CDR3. V lost 5 bases, J lost 17 bases, and 7 bases stayed unmatched. The germline V gene has CDR1 MDHEN and CDR2 SYDVKM. In DNA form, the CDR3 reads TGTGCCAGCAGTCTCCGGGACAGGGTCATCCACTTT. This sequence encodes CASSLRDRVIHF.